Following are 32 T cell receptor beta chains from one sample sequenced in a study of T cell repertoires in cytomegalovirus infection (dated by TCRdb to about 2019). The treatment or condition label here, explained by the study, means: in vitro stimulation with specific CMV peptide epitopes to enrich CMV-specific T cells. Data came from an Illumina HiSeq 1500. TCRdb reprocessed the public reads (quality trimming at Q25 with fastp, clone calling with MiXCR) and kept in-frame beta chains. One record per CDR3 amino acid sequence lists the most common genes and DNA. A total of some 480,000 distinct CDR3 sequences appear in this sample, 25% to 35% of them only once. In total, the top ten clones hold under 20% of the sample. These TCRs' antigens remain unknown. Here the sequenced sample was cultured PBMCs, taken from culture after CMV antigen stimulation. These receptors were collected from a human donor in good health (CMV status not recorded). Some clones in this sample may be carry-over from other donors' samples.

In its sample, this clonotype was seen a few times. V is TRBV20-1 and J is TRBJ2-1; 14 bases match TRBD2. CDR1 and CDR2 (germline): DFQATT, SNEGSKA (reference sequence). V lost 6 bases and J lost 7; bases outside the gene matches: 5. The CDR3 loop spans 14 amino acids. The CDR3 protein is CSATGTSGSNEQFF. The CDR3 nucleotides are TGCAGTGCAACCGGGACTAGCGGGAGTAATGAGCAGTTCTTC.

V usage is TRBV28 and J usage is TRBJ2-3; the D gene is possibly TRBD1 (6 bases). V gave up 5 bases and J gave up 2 bases, with 14 bases separating them. CDR3 size: 15 residues. Germline V gene data show CDR1 as MDHEN and CDR2 as SYDVKM. The DNA for the CDR3 is TGTGCCAGCAGTCGCCGGGACAATCCCACAGATACGCAGTATTTT. This sequence encodes CASSRRDNPTDTQYF.

This rearrangement joins TRBV12-3 or TRBV12-4 to TRBJ1-2; D gene unclear. Trimming shortened V by 4 bases and J by 4 bases, and 4 bases separated the two germline ends. The CDR3 has 11 residues. The CDR3 loop is CASSSIYGYTF. CDR3 DNA sequence: TGTGCCAGCAGTTCAATCTATGGCTACACCTTC.

The V call is TRBV3-1, the J call TRBJ1-3; 7 bases match TRBD1. The CDR3 is 16 amino acids. Per germline, CDR1 LGHDT and CDR2 YNNKEL (reference sequence). V lost 1 base and J lost 6; bases outside the gene matches: 9. The CDR3 spells CASSQVNRDRSNTIYF. The CDR3 nucleotides are TGTGCCAGCAGCCAAGTAAACCGGGACAGATCAAACACCATATATTTT.

J is TRBJ2-5 and V is TRBV7-7; D perhaps matches TRBD1 (6 bases). V lost 0 bases and J 1 base, leaving 12 bases between the germline ends. The CDR3 runs to 16 residues. Germline CDR1 reads SSHAT; CDR2 reads FNYEAQ (reference sequence). The CDR3 nucleotides read TGTGCCAGCAGCTTAGCAGACACAGGGCTCCAAGAGACCCAGTACTTC. It is translated as CASSLADTGLQETQYF.

This clonotype has only a few counts. This chain connects TRBV10-3 to TRBJ2-3, with 8 bases identical to TRBD2. Germline V lookup: CDR1 ENHRY, CDR2 SYGVKD. This CDR3 has 14 residues. Trimming took 6 bases from V and 4 from J; bases not matched to a gene: 6. The CDR3 spells CAIRFGRAADTQYF. CDR3 in DNA: TGTGCCATCAGATTCGGGAGGGCCGCAGATACGCAGTATTTT.

This chain connects TRBV28 to TRBJ2-5, with D possibly matching TRBD2 (6 bases). The CDR3 covers 13 residues. From germline, CDR1 is MDHEN and CDR2 SYDVKM. Trimming shortened V by 5 bases and J by 3 bases, and 10 bases separated the two germline ends. The CDR3 DNA reads TGTGCCAGCAGTATGTCGGGAGAAGAGACCCAGTACTTC. As protein: CASSMSGEETQYF.

This clonotype was counted a single time. This chain connects TRBV6-5 to TRBJ2-7; either TRBD1 or TRBD2 may fit D (5 bases each). V was shortened by 6 bases and J by 6 bases, with 15 bases between the two germline ends. This CDR3 region has 13 residues. CDR1 and CDR2 from the germline V gene are MNHEY and SVGAGI. The CDR3 loop reads CASRLGVTGEQYV. The CDR3 DNA reads as TGTGCCAGCAGACTAGGGGTGACGGGCGAGCAGTACGTC.

This clonotype turned up a few times. This chain links TRBV10-3 with TRBJ2-4, with D uncertain. This CDR3 spans 16 amino acids. Looked up from germline, CDR1 is ENHRY and CDR2 is SYGVKD. V was clipped by 0 bases and J by 1 base, with 10 bases between them. The CDR3 coding sequence is TGTGCCATCAGTGAGTCAGACACCGGGGCCAAAAACATTCAGTACTTC. Translated: CAISESDTGAKNIQYF.

This clonotype has only a few counts. The chain uses TRBV7-9 and TRBJ2-5; the match to TRBD2 covers 8 bases. V shed 5 bases, J shed 6 bases, and the junction held 14 bases outside the gene matches. The length of the CDR3 is 16 residues. Per germline, CDR1 SEHNR and CDR2 FQNEAQ (reference sequence). CDR3 sequence reads: CASSHSLKRERKTQYF. In DNA form, the CDR3 reads TGTGCCAGCAGCCATTCCCTTAAGCGGGAGCGGAAGACCCAGTACTTC.

This chain's CDR3 is CASSRRLEQYF. The CDR3 region has the DNA TGTGCCAGCAGTAGGCGTCTCGAGCAGTACTTC. This chain links TRBV6-2 or TRBV6-3 with TRBJ2-7; D is uncertain. Trimming took 5 bases from V and 6 from J, leaving 8 bases between them. The germline gives CDR1 MNHEY, CDR2 SVGEGT. This CDR3 is 11 amino acids long.

The J gene is TRBJ2-2, the V gene TRBV6-5; D is perhaps TRBD1 (6 bases). The V gene's germline CDR1 is MNHEY and CDR2 SVGAGI. V was shortened by 7 bases and J by 6 bases, with 9 bases between the two germline ends. This CDR3 comprises 12 residues. CDR3 region: CASTEGAGELFF. DNA for the CDR3: TGTGCCAGCACCGAGGGGGCCGGGGAGCTGTTTTTT.

This chain uses TRBV24-1 with TRBJ2-1; D ambiguous. The germline gives CDR1 KGHDR, CDR2 SFDVKD. The CDR3 is 12 residues long. Deletions cut 3 bases from V and 8 bases from J, with 7 bases between. The CDR3, as DNA: TGTGCCACCAGTGATCAGACGGATGAGCAGTTCTTC. This gives the protein CATSDQTDEQFF.

The rearrangement uses TRBV5-6 and TRBJ2-3; D possibly corresponds to TRBD2 (5 bases). CDR1 is SGHDT and CDR2 is YYEEEE in the germline V gene. Deletions cut 0 bases from V and 8 bases from J, with 10 bases between. The CDR3 length is 13 residues. CDR3 coding DNA: TGTGCCAGCAGCTTGGTTCTAGAGGGTACGCAGTATTTT. Translated: CASSLVLEGTQYF.

This clonotype was observed a handful of times. The chain has TRBV12-3 or TRBV12-4 and TRBJ2-1, with 12 bases fitting TRBD2. Germline trimming cut 7 bases from V and 6 bases from J; bases unmatched to any gene: 7. The CDR3 has 15 amino acids. CDR3 region: CASTLTSGSFNEQFF. In DNA form, the CDR3 reads TGTGCCAGCACCCTGACTAGCGGGAGTTTCAATGAGCAGTTCTTC.

This chain uses TRBV20-1 with TRBJ1-1; no clear D gene. The CDR3 has 13 residues. Germline V lookup: CDR1 DFQATT, CDR2 SNEGSKA (reference sequence). With 1 base removed from V and 1 base from J, the gap between germline ends came to 7 bases. CDR3 in amino acids: CSARVSRNTEAFF. CDR3 bases: TGCAGTGCTAGAGTTTCCCGGAACACTGAAGCTTTCTTT.

The chain combines TRBV20-1 with TRBJ2-1, with a tentative D call TRBD2 (5 bases). V dropped 3 bases and J dropped 3 bases, with 15 bases sitting between them. The CDR3 extends over 15 amino acids. Germline lookup yields CDR1 DFQATT and CDR2 SNEGSKA (reference sequence). Here the CDR3 DNA reads TGCAGTGCTAGTGGTCTAGCCCCGTACTACAATGAGCAGTTCTTC. Amino acid sequence: CSASGLAPYYNEQFF.

This clonotype was counted once. The chain uses TRBV12-3 or TRBV12-4 and TRBJ2-5; 7 bases fit TRBD1. The ends lost 5 bases at V and 3 bases at J; junction bases unmatched: 6. The CDR3 is made up of 14 amino acids. CDR3 sequence reads: CASSPYQGEETQYF. CDR3 bases: TGTGCCAGCAGTCCTTACCAGGGGGAAGAGACCCAGTACTTC.

This clonotype was counted between two and nine times. The V and J genes are TRBV7-9 and TRBJ2-1; weak D call: TRBD1 (6 bases). CDR3 length: 15 amino acids. Trimming stripped 6 bases from V and 0 bases from J, with 12 bases between. Germline V gene data show CDR1 as SEHNR and CDR2 as FQNEAQ (reference sequence). DNA of the CDR3: TGTGCCAGCAGGAGACAGGCAAGCTCCTACAATGAGCAGTTCTTC. Residues: CASRRQASSYNEQFF. Full variable domain (remainder filled in from reference TRBV7-9 and TRBJ2-1): DTGVSQNPRHKITKRGQNVTFRCDPISEHNRLYWYRQTLGQGPEFLTYFQNEAQLEKSRLLSDRFSAERPKGSFSTLEIQRTEQGDSAMYLCASRRQASSYNEQFFGPGTRLTVL.

This clonotype has a handful of counts. The chain carries TRBV7-2 and TRBJ1-5, with D perhaps TRBD1 (6 bases). The V and J ends lost 3 bases and 12 bases respectively, with 12 bases between them. Germline V gene sequence: CDR1 SGHTA, CDR2 FQGNSA. The CDR3 runs to 12 residues. This CDR3 is CASSFGTPVQHF. DNA of the CDR3: TGTGCCAGCAGCTTCGGGACACCGGTCCAGCATTTT.

The rearrangement joins TRBV6-1 to TRBJ1-6, with D possibly being TRBD1 (6 bases). The CDR3 consists of 15 residues. Germline V lookup: CDR1 MNHNS, CDR2 SASEGT. With 6 bases removed from V and 10 bases from J, the gap between germline ends came to 19 bases. As DNA, the CDR3 is TGTGCCAGCAGACCTGAAGGGGGGCGAAAGTCACCCCTCCACTTT. It specifies CASRPEGGRKSPLHF.

The chain carries TRBV5-4 and TRBJ2-5, with 9 bases fitting TRBD1. This CDR3 spans 15 amino acids. After removal of 3 bases from V and 4 bases from J, the junction contained 7 bases not matched to a gene. Germline values: CDR1 SGHNT, CDR2 YYREEE (reference sequence). CDR3 bases: TGTGCCAGCAGCTGGCAACAGGGGGCCGGAGAGACCCAGTACTTC. Its protein product is CASSWQQGAGETQYF.

Here the CDR3 DNA reads TGTGCCAGTGCCGACAGGCCTCCCACTGAAGCTTTCTTT. As protein: CASADRPPTEAFF. This chain connects TRBV19 to TRBJ1-1, with a possible D match to TRBD1 (6 bases). Germline V lookup: CDR1 LNHDA, CDR2 SQIVND (reference sequence). There are 13 residues in the CDR3. The ends were cut back, 8 bases at V and 4 bases at J, with 14 bases in the middle.

The chain links TRBV24-1 to TRBJ2-7; 9 bases align to TRBD1. Germline V CDR1 and CDR2: KGHDR, SFDVKD. This CDR3 has 14 residues. Unmatched junction bases numbered 4, after V lost 4 bases and J lost 4 bases. CDR3 nucleotide sequence: TGTGCCACCAGTGACCCGGACAGGGGATACGAGCAGTACTTC. Encoded protein: CATSDPDRGYEQYF.

This chain joins TRBV15 and TRBJ1-5; 8 positions agree with TRBD1. The germline CDR1 and CDR2 sequences are LNHNV and YYDKDF (reference sequence). The CDR3 loop spans 17 amino acids. J lost 0 bases, V lost 0 bases, and 4 bases had no gene match. CDR3 amino acids: CATSREGTGHSNQPQHF. As DNA, the CDR3 is TGTGCCACCAGCAGAGAGGGGACAGGCCATAGCAATCAGCCCCAGCATTTT.

This clonotype has just a few counts. The rearrangement links TRBV12-3 or TRBV12-4 to TRBJ2-7; TRBD2 agrees at 8 bases. The CDR3 length is 13 residues. The ends lost 6 bases at V and 2 bases at J; junction bases unmatched: 3. This chain's CDR3 is CASSIAGTYEQYF. The DNA of the CDR3 is TGTGCCAGCAGCATAGCGGGGACCTACGAGCAGTACTTC.

The chain couples TRBV5-3 to TRBJ1-1; the match to TRBD1 covers 8 bases. TRBV5-3 is labeled an ORF, and its function is uncertain. J was trimmed by 10 bases and V by 8 bases; bases with no gene match: 22. This CDR3 spans 16 amino acids. The CDR3 region is CASSALKADRGLLAFF. CDR3 sequence (DNA): TGTGCCAGCAGCGCCCTAAAAGCCGACAGGGGATTATTAGCTTTCTTT.

The genes are TRBV7-6 and TRBJ1-6, with no clear D. This CDR3 is 13 amino acids long. Germline values: CDR1 SGHVS, CDR2 FNYEAQ. With 11 bases removed from V and 10 bases from J, the gap between germline ends came to 18 bases. The CDR3 nucleotides read TGTGCCTCCAGGCAGGCCTCAGAGTCACCCCTCCACTTT. As protein: CASRQASESPLHF.

This clonotype was observed a handful of times. The chain links TRBV28 to TRBJ1-3; D ambiguous. Germline V gives CDR1 MDHEN, CDR2 SYDVKM. The CDR3 extends over 14 amino acids. Trimming cost V 5 bases and J 4 bases, with 12 bases left between them. The CDR3 region has the DNA TGTGCCAGCAGTCTAGGGATAACAGGAAACACCATATATTTT. Residues: CASSLGITGNTIYF.

This clonotype was seen only a few times. The chain employs TRBV7-6 and TRBJ1-1, with 9 positions matching TRBD1. V shed 0 bases, J shed 11 bases, and the junction held 4 bases outside the gene matches. This CDR3 region has 13 residues. Germline CDR1 and CDR2: SGHVS and FNYEAQ. This CDR3 reads CASSLATGGEAFF. DNA of the CDR3: TGTGCCAGCAGCTTAGCTACAGGGGGCGAGGCTTTCTTT.

This clonotype was seen at least ten times. The rearrangement uses TRBV7-2 and TRBJ2-3, with 7 bases aligning to TRBD1. The trim removed 2 bases at V and 6 bases at J, leaving 8 bases unmatched. This CDR3 has 15 amino acids. Germline CDR1 is SGHTA and CDR2 is FQGNSA. CDR3 region: CASSLTNRGVDTQYF. The CDR3 coding sequence is TGTGCCAGCAGCTTAACCAACAGGGGTGTGGATACGCAGTATTTT.

The DNA of the CDR3 is TGTGCCAGCAGCCGATCTAGCGGGGACTACTACGAGCAGTACTTC. Amino acid sequence: CASSRSSGDYYEQYF. The rearrangement joins TRBV28 to TRBJ2-7, with TRBD2 identical over 9 bases. Germline V CDR1 and CDR2: MDHEN, SYDVKM. With 6 bases clipped from V and 3 bases from J, the junction kept 9 bases outside the gene matches. There are 15 residues in the CDR3.